This T cell receptor beta chain was recorded in a study of blood T cell repertoires in COVID-19. About the study: Researchers got acute and convalescent COVID-19 samples from the United States, Italy and Spain. T cells, B-cell-depleted T cells, or PBMCs supplied cDNA or gDNA.

This clone was observed a single time. Germline values: CDR1 SGHRS, CDR2 YFSETQ. The CDR3 loop spans 14 amino acids. Trimming left V 3 bases short and J 1 base short, with 10 bases between. Original handling: Nucleated cell number was recorded as an estimate derived from reference gene primer amplification. Some clones are missing from TCRdb's copy, which holds only in-frame ones; the method was immunoSEQ multiplex PCR. That table gives V, J and clone size, and the DNA gave D and trimming. Of over 200,000 clones detected, around four fifths appear once; the ten largest clones hold under 3%. The chain has TRBV5-1 and TRBJ1-1; D is unclear. The sequence derives from a woman aged 70 to 79 with active or convalescent COVID-19. The specimen was peripheral blood. In DNA form, the CDR3 reads TGCGCCAGCAGCTGGGCGGCGGGGAACACTGAAGCTTTCTTT. It encodes CASSWAAGNTEAFF.